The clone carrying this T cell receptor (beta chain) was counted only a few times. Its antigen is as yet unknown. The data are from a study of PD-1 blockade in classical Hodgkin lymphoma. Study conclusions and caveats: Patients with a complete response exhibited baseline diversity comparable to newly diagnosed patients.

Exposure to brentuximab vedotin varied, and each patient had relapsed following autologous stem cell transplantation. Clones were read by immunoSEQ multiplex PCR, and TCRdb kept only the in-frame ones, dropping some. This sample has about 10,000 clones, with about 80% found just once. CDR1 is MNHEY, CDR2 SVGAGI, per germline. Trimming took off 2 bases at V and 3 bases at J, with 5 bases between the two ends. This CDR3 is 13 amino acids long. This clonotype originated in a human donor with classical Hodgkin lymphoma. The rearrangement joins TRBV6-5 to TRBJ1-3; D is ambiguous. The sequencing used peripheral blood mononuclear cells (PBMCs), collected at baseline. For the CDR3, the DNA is TGTGCCAGCAGTTACATCAGTGGAAACACCATATATTTT. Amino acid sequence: CASSYISGNTIYF.